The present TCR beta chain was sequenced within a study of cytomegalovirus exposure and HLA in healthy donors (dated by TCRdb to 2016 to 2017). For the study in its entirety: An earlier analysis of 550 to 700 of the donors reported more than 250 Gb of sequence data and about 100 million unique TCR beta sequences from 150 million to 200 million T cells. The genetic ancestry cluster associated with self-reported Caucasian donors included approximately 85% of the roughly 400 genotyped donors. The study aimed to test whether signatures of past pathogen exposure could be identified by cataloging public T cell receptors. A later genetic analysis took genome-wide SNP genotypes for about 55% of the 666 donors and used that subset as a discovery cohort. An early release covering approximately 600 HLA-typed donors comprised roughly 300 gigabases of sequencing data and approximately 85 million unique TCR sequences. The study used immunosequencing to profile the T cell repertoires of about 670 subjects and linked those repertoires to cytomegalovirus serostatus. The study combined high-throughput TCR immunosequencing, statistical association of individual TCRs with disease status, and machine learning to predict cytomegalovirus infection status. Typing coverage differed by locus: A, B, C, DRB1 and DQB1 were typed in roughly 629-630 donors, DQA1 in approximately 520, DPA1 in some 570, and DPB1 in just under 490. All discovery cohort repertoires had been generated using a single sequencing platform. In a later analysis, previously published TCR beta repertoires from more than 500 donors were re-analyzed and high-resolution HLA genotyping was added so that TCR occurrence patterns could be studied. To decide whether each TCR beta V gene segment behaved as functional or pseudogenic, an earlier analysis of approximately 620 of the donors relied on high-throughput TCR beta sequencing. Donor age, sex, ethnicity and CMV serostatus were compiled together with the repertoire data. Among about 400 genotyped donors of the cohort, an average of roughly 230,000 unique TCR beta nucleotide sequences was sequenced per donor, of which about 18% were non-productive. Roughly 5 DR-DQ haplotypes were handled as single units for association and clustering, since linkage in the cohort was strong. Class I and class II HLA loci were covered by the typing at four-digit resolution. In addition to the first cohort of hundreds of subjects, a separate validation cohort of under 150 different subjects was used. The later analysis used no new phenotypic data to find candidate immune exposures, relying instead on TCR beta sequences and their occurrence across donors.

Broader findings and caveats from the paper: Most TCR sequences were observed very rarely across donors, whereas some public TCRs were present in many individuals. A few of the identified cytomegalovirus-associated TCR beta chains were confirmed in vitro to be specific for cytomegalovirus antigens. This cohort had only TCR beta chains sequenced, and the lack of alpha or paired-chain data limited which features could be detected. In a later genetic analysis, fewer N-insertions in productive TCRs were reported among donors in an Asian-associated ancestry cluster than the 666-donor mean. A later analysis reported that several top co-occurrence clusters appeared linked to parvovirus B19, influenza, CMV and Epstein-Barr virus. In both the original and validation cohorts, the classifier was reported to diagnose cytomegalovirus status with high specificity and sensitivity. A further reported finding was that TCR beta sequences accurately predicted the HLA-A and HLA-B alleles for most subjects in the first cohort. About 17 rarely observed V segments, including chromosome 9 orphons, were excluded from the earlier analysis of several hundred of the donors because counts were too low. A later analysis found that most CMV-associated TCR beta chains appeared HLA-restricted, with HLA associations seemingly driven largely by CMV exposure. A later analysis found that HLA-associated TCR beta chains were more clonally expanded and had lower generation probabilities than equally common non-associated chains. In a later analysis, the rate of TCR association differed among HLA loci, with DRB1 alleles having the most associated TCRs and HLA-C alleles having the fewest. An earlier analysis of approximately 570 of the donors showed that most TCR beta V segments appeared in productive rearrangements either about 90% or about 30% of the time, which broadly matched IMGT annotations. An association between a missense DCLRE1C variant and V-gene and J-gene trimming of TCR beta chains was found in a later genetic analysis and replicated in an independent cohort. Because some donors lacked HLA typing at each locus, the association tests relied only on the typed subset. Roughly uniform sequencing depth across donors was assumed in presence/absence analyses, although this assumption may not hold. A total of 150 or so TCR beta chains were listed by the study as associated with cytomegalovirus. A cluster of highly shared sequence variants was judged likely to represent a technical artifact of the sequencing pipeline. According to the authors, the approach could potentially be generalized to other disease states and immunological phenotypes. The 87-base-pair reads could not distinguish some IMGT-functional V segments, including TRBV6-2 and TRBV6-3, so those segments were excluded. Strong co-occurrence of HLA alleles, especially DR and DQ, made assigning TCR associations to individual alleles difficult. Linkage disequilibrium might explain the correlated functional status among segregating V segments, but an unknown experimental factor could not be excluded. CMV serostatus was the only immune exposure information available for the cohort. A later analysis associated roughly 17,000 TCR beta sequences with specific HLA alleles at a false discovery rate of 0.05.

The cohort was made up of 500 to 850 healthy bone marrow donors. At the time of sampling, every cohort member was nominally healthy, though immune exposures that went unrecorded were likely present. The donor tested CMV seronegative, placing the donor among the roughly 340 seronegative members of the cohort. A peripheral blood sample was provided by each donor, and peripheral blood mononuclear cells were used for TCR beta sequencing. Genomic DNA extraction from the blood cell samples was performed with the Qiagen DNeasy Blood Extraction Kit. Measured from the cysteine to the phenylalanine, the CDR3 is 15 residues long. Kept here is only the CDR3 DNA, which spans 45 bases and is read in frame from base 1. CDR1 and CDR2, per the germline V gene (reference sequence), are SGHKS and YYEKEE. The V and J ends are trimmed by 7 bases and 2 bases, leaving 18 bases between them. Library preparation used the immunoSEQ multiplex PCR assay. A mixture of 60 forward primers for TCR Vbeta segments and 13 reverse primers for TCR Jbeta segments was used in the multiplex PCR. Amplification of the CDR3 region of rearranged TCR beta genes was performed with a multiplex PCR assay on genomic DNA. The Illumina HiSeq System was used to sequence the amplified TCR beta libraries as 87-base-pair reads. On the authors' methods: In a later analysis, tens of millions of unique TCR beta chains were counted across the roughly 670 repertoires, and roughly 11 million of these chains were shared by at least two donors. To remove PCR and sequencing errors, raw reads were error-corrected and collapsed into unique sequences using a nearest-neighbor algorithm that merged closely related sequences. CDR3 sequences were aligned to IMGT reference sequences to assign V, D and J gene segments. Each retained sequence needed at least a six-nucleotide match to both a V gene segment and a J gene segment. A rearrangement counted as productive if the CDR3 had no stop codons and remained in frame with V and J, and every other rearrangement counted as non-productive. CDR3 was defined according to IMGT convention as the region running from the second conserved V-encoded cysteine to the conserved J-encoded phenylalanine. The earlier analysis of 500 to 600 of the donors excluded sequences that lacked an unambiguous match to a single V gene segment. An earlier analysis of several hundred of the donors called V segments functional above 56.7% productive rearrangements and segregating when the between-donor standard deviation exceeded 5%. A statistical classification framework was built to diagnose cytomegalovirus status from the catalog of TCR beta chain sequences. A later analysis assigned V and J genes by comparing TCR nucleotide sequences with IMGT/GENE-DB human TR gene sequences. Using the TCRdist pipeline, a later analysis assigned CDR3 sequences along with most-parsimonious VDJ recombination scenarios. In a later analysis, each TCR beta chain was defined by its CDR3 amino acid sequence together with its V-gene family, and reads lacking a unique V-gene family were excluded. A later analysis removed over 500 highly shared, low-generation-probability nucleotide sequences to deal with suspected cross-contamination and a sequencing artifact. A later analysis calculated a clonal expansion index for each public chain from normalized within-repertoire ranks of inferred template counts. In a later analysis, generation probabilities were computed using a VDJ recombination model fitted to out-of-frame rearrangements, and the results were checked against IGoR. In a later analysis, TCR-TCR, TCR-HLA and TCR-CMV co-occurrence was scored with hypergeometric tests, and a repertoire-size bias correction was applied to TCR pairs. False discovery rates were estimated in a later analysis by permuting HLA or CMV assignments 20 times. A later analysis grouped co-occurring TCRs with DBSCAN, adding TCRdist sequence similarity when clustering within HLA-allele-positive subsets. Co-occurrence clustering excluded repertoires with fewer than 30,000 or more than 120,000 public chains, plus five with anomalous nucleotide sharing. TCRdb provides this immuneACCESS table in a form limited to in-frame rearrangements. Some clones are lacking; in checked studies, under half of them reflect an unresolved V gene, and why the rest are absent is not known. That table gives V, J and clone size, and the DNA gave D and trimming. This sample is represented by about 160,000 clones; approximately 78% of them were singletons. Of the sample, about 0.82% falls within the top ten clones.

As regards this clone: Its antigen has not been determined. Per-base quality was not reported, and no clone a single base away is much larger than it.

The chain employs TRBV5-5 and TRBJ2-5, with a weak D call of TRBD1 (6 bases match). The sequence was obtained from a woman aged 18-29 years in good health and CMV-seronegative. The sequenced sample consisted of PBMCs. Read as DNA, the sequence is TGTGCCAGCTGGGGGCTTAGCCGATCTCAAGAGACCCAGTACTTC. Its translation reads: CASWGLSRSQETQYF.